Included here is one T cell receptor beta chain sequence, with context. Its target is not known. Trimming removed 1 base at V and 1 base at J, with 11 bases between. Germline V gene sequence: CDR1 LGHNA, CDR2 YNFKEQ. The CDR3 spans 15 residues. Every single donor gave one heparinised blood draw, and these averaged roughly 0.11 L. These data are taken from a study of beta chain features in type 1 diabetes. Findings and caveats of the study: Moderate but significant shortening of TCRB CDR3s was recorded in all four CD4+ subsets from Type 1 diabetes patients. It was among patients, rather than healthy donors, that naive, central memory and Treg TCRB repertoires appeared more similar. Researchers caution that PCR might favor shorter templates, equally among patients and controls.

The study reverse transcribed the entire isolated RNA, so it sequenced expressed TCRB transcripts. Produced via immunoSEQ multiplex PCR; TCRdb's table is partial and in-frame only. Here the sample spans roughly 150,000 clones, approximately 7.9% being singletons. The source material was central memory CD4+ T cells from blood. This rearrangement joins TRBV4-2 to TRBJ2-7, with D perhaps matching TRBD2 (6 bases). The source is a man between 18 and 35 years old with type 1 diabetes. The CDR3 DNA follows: TGTGCCAGCAGCCAAGCTCCGGGAGTGTCCTACGAGCAGTACTTC. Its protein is CASSQAPGVSYEQYF.